Each of the 21 T cell receptor beta chains below was sequenced from the same sample in a study of response to subunit inactivated influenza vaccine. One entry per CDR3 protein, called by TCRdb with MiXCR from the RT-PCR reads. The profile covers 500,000 or so distinct CDR3 sequences, with approximately 15% appearing a single time and 2.5% to 3.5% taken by the ten largest. This material consisted of CD4+ T cells sorted from PBMCs, taken less than 25 months after vaccination. These receptors came from a man aged 50 to 69 who received an inactivated influenza vaccine.

This clonotype turned up a few times. The V gene is TRBV5-1, the J gene TRBJ2-1, with D possibly being TRBD2 (6 bases). Germline values: CDR1 SGHRS, CDR2 YFSETQ. Trimming shortened V by 4 bases and J by 5 bases, and 10 bases separated the two germline ends. The CDR3 length is 13 residues. The CDR3 DNA sequence: TGCGCCAGCAGCGAGGGACTCGACAATGAGCAGTTCTTC. Amino acid sequence: CASSEGLDNEQFF.

The table lists this clonotype with many counts. This chain joins TRBV12-3 or TRBV12-4 and TRBJ1-5; 7 nucleotides line up with TRBD1. V trimming: 6 bases; J trimming: 2 bases; junction bases outside the gene matches: 7. The CDR3 runs to 15 residues. This CDR3 is CASSPTGMRNQPQHF. Written as DNA, the CDR3 is TGTGCCAGCAGCCCGACAGGGATGCGCAATCAGCCCCAGCATTTT.

This clonotype was observed a few times. The V call is TRBV4-2, the J call TRBJ2-7, with 7 bases matching TRBD1. V trimming: 5 bases; J trimming: 3 bases; junction bases outside the gene matches: 7. Germline V gene lookup returns CDR1 LGHNA and CDR2 YNFKEQ. This CDR3 is built from 14 residues. This CDR3 reads CASSTRQGDYEQYF. CDR3 nucleotides: TGTGCCAGCAGCACCCGACAGGGCGACTACGAGCAGTACTTC.

The V and J genes are TRBV5-1 and TRBJ2-7, with TRBD2 matching 8 bases. Per germline, CDR1 SGHRS and CDR2 YFSETQ. Trimming at V came to 1 base and at J to 5 bases, leaving 5 bases not matched to a gene. This CDR3 has 14 amino acids. The CDR3 loop reads CASSLRGGSDEQYF. DNA for the CDR3: TGCGCCAGCAGCTTGCGGGGGGGATCTGACGAGCAGTACTTC. Full variable domain (rest looked up from reference TRBV5-1 and TRBJ2-7): KAGVTQTPRYLIKTRGQQVTLSCSPISGHRSVSWYQQTPGQGLQFLFEYFSETQRNKGNFPGRFSGRQFSNSRSEMNVSTLELGDSALYLCASSLRGGSDEQYFGPGTRLTVT.

The chain couples TRBV9 to TRBJ2-5; D is uncertain. The CDR3 covers 15 residues. Trimming left V 4 bases short and J 2 bases short, with 15 bases between. CDR1 is SGDLS, CDR2 YYNGEE, per germline. As DNA, the CDR3 is TGTGCCAGCAGCCGAAAGAACGGGTTTCAAGAGACCCAGTACTTC. It is translated as CASSRKNGFQETQYF.

The chain uses TRBV9 and TRBJ2-1, with D hard to call. Trimming stripped 0 bases from V and 5 bases from J, with 6 bases between. Looked up from germline, CDR1 is SGDLS and CDR2 is YYNGEE. This CDR3 contains 13 residues. CDR3: CASSVVQNNEQFF. As DNA, the CDR3 is TGTGCCAGCAGCGTAGTACAAAACAATGAGCAGTTCTTC.

This clonotype appeared a few times. The chain has TRBV7-3 and TRBJ1-3; no reliable D call. Germline CDR1 and CDR2: SGHTA and FQGTGA. The CDR3 runs to 13 residues. V lost 2 bases to trimming and J lost 9 bases, with 11 bases between them. DNA of the CDR3: TGTGCCAGCAGCTTAGACCCCACCGGCACCATATATTTT. Protein: CASSLDPTGTIYF.

The table lists this clonotype with many counts. The chain is built from TRBV7-2 and TRBJ1-1; 7 bases map to TRBD1. The V gene's germline CDR1 is SGHTA and CDR2 FQGNSA. The CDR3 totals 13 residues. With 5 bases clipped from V and 3 bases from J, the junction kept 3 bases outside the gene matches. The CDR3 is CASSTQGDTEAFF. For the CDR3, the DNA is TGTGCCAGCAGCACCCAGGGGGACACTGAAGCTTTCTTT.

This clonotype came up a few times. The chain recombines TRBV6-1 with TRBJ1-3, with 9 bases identical to TRBD1. CDR3 length: 15 amino acids. Germline assignment: CDR1 MNHNS and CDR2 SASEGT. J was trimmed by 2 bases and V by 6 bases; bases with no gene match: 5. The CDR3 here is CASRGQGATGNTIYF. For the CDR3, the DNA is TGTGCCAGCAGGGGACAGGGTGCGACTGGAAACACCATATATTTT.

A word on this clonotype: One end of the junction does not line up with germline, which may come from a read error. The rearrangement joins TRBV12-3 or TRBV12-4 to TRBJ2-6; the D gene is possibly TRBD1 (5 bases). This CDR3 is built from 15 residues. The CDR3 region has the DNA TGTGCCAGCAGTTTAAGGGGCGCTGGGGCCAACATCCTGACTTTC. Protein sequence: CASSLRGAGANILTF.

This clonotype was observed a handful of times. J is TRBJ2-7 and V is TRBV12-3 or TRBV12-4, with 13 bases fitting TRBD2. The CDR3 contains 17 residues. J gave up 6 bases and V 4 bases, and 12 bases lay outside the gene matches. The CDR3 loop is CASSSRLAGGQNGEQYF. The CDR3 nucleotides are TGTGCCAGCAGTTCCAGACTAGCGGGGGGCCAAAATGGCGAGCAGTACTTC.

In this sample, this clonotype turned up once. The rearrangement uses TRBV20-1 and TRBJ2-3; 7 positions agree with TRBD2. The ends lost 3 bases at V and 3 bases at J; junction bases unmatched: 9. Germline values: CDR1 DFQATT, CDR2 SNEGSKA (reference sequence). There are 15 residues in the CDR3. The CDR3 nucleotides read TGCAGTGCTAGGAGGGGCGGGAGAGCTACAGATACGCAGTATTTT. It encodes CSARRGGRATDTQYF.

This clonotype was detected many times. The rearrangement joins TRBV12-3 or TRBV12-4 to TRBJ2-1; D uncertain. V lost 5 bases and J 4 bases, leaving 12 bases between the germline ends. The CDR3 covers 14 residues. Here the CDR3 DNA reads TGTGCCAGCAGTGGGTCGATGACTTACAATGAGCAGTTCTTC. This translates into CASSGSMTYNEQFF.

J is TRBJ1-3 and V is TRBV3-1; weak D call: TRBD1 (6 bases). Trimming cost V 2 bases and J 0 bases, with 23 bases left between them. The germline CDR1 and CDR2 sequences are LGHDT and YNNKEL (reference sequence). This CDR3 has 20 residues. The CDR3 reads CASSQRGSGGSMFSGNTIYF. CDR3 nucleotides: TGTGCCAGCAGCCAAAGGGGTAGTGGGGGCTCGATGTTCTCTGGAAACACCATATATTTT.

In this sample, this clonotype turned up many times. The rearrangement links TRBV6-5 to TRBJ2-3; maybe TRBD2 (5 bases). Looked up from germline, CDR1 is MNHEY and CDR2 is SVGAGI. The CDR3 has 15 amino acids. V shed 2 bases and J shed 5 bases, with 14 bases lying between them. CDR3 loop: CASSYLAGRGDTQYF. CDR3 bases: TGTGCCAGCAGTTACCTAGCCGGTCGTGGAGATACGCAGTATTTT.

This clonotype was picked up many times. CDR3 sequence: CASSGSGREPFYEQFF. The CDR3 bases are TGTGCCAGCAGTGGGAGCGGGAGAGAACCTTTCTATGAGCAGTTCTTC. The chain recombines TRBV6-4 with TRBJ2-1; 8 bases fit TRBD2. The germline CDR1 and CDR2 sequences are MRHNA and SNTAGT. This CDR3 comprises 16 residues. V trimming: 4 bases; J trimming: 8 bases; junction bases outside the gene matches: 13.

The V gene is TRBV9, the J gene TRBJ2-1; D not resolved. CDR3 length: 15 residues. The ends were cut back, 0 bases at V and 3 bases at J, with 10 bases in the middle. Germline V gene data show CDR1 as SGDLS and CDR2 as YYNGEE. DNA for the CDR3: TGTGCCAGCAGCGTAGGTGGCTTACACTACAATGAGCAGTTCTTC. Its protein is CASSVGGLHYNEQFF.

This chain uses TRBV20-1 with TRBJ2-7, with TRBD1 matching over 7 bases. V trimming: 2 bases; J trimming: 3 bases; junction bases outside the gene matches: 10. This CDR3 has 15 residues. Germline CDR1 DFQATT, CDR2 SNEGSKA (reference sequence). CDR3 region: CSARPLTGSIYEQYF. DNA of the CDR3: TGCAGTGCTAGACCCCTGACAGGGTCCATCTACGAGCAGTACTTC.

The chain has TRBV4-2 and TRBJ2-3; TRBD2 matches 8 bases. J lost 4 bases, V lost 3 bases, and 6 bases had no gene match. CDR1 is LGHNA, CDR2 YNFKEQ, per germline. The CDR3 covers 15 residues. The CDR3: CASSQAAGASDTQYF. For the CDR3, the DNA is TGTGCCAGCAGCCAGGCAGCGGGAGCCTCAGATACGCAGTATTTT.

This clonotype has only a few counts. The V gene is TRBV3-1, the J gene TRBJ2-6, with 8 bases fitting TRBD2. The CDR3 is made up of 17 amino acids. The germline V gene encodes CDR1 LGHDT and CDR2 YNNKEL (reference sequence). Unmatched junction bases numbered 5, after V lost 0 bases and J lost 4 bases. CDR3 in DNA: TGTGCCAGCAGCCAAGAGGGACTAGTTTCCGGGGCCAACGTCCTGACTTTC. It is translated as CASSQEGLVSGANVLTF.

The chain employs TRBV11-2 and TRBJ2-1; no clear D gene. The CDR3 covers 15 residues. From germline, CDR1 is SGHAT and CDR2 FQNNGV. V lost 5 bases to trimming and J lost 8 bases, with 19 bases between them. The DNA for the CDR3 is TGTGCCAGCAGCCCTATACGAAGGCGTGGCTATGAGCAGTTCTTC. Translating it yields CASSPIRRRGYEQFF.